A single sample is the source of the 30 T cell receptor beta chains below, sequenced in a study of shared clonotypes between healthy human individuals. TCRdb's copy holds only in-frame clones and misses some; the assay was immunoSEQ multiplex PCR. This table holds over a million clones, approximately 97% found once. Sequenced: naive CD4+ T cells sorted from blood. The subset here: CD45RA+ positively selected. The origin of the receptors is a man aged 30-40 years in good health.

The chain combines TRBV7-2 with TRBJ1-4; D ambiguous. This CDR3 has 13 residues. The ends were cut back, 5 bases at V and 3 bases at J, with 7 bases in the middle. CDR1 and CDR2 from the germline V gene are SGHTA and FQGNSA. In DNA form, the CDR3 reads TGTGCCAGCAGCCGCGCCCCTAATGAAAAACTGTTTTTT. This codes for CASSRAPNEKLFF. The complete variable domain, with remaining parts taken from reference TRBV7-2 and TRBJ1-4, reads GAGVSQSPSNKVTEKGKDVELRCDPISGHTALYWYRQSLGQGLEFLIYFQGNSAPDKSGLPSDRFSAERTGGSVSTLTIQRTQQEDSAVYLCASSRAPNEKLFFGSGTQLSVL.

The chain employs TRBV28 and TRBJ2-1; the D is unclear. The CDR3 totals 13 residues. V dropped 8 bases and J dropped 0 bases, with 8 bases sitting between them. Germline V gene lookup returns CDR1 MDHEN and CDR2 SYDVKM. The CDR3 sequence is CASAGSSYNEQFF. CDR3 DNA: TGTGCCAGCGCCGGAAGCTCCTACAATGAGCAGTTCTTC.

This clone was seen a single time. The chain carries TRBV15 and TRBJ2-7; 10 nucleotides align to TRBD2. Germline V gene data show CDR1 as LNHNV and CDR2 as YYDKDF (reference sequence). V lost 5 bases to trimming and J lost 3 bases; unmatched junction nucleotides: 4. There are 14 residues in the CDR3. The CDR3 region has the DNA TGTGCCACCAGCCGAGGACTAGCGGACTACGAGCAGTACTTC. Protein product: CATSRGLADYEQYF.

This chain connects TRBV5-1 to TRBJ2-5, with 8 bases that match TRBD1. V shed 3 bases and J 5 bases; nucleotides not matched to a gene: 9. Germline V gene sequence: CDR1 SGHRS, CDR2 YFSETQ. This CDR3 has 15 residues. The CDR3 region has the DNA TGCGCCAGCAGCTCGATGACAGGGGCGGTCGAGACCCAGTACTTC. This sequence encodes CASSSMTGAVETQYF.

This chain links TRBV30 with TRBJ2-7; a possible D gene is TRBD2 (5 bases). The CDR3 is 14 residues long. CDR1 GTSNPN and CDR2 SVGIG come from the germline V gene (reference sequence). Trimming removed 0 bases at V and 3 bases at J, with 12 bases between. DNA of the CDR3: TGTGCCTGGAGTGTCAGGCTAGCTGGCTACGAGCAGTACTTC. Its translation is CAWSVRLAGYEQYF.

The CDR3 bases are TGTGCCAGCAGCTATCCAACAGGGCCCGGGGCCAACGTCCTGACTTTC. Translated, it gives CASSYPTGPGANVLTF. The chain is built from TRBV7-3 and TRBJ2-6; weak D call: TRBD1 (6 bases). Germline assignment: CDR1 SGHTA and CDR2 FQGTGA. V was cut by 4 bases and J by 4 bases, with 14 bases left in between. The CDR3 consists of 16 residues.

This clone was counted once. The chain recombines TRBV4-1 with TRBJ2-2; a possible D gene is TRBD2 (5 bases). V lost 4 bases and J lost 0, with 12 bases in between. The CDR3 has 16 amino acids. From germline, CDR1 is MGHRA and CDR2 YSYEKL. In nucleotides, the CDR3 is TGCGCCAGCAGCCCCTACCAGCGGTCGAACACCGGGGAGCTGTTTTTT. Its translation is CASSPYQRSNTGELFF.

The CDR3 spells CASSLGSGANVLTF. The CDR3 coding sequence is TGTGCCAGCAGCCTTGGGTCTGGGGCCAACGTCCTGACTTTC. This chain joins TRBV14 and TRBJ2-6; no definite D call. The CDR3 loop spans 14 amino acids. Germline V CDR1 and CDR2: SGHDN, FVKESK. V lost 4 bases and J lost 1, with 5 bases in between.

This chain links TRBV12-1 with TRBJ2-1. TRBV12-1 is a documented pseudogene. The length of the CDR3 is 18 residues. In nucleotides, the CDR3 is TGTGCCAGCAGCCGCCCCCACTCAGGACGGCTGACCTACAATGAGCAGTTCTTC. Translating gives CASSRPHSGRLTYNEQFF.

This chain connects TRBV6-1 to TRBJ2-5; D is perhaps TRBD1 (6 bases). The V end lost 4 bases, the J end lost 5 bases, and 14 bases lay between the germline ends. CDR3 size: 14 residues. In germline, CDR1 is MNHNS, CDR2 SASEGT. The CDR3 sequence: CASSVSRGWETQYF. The DNA for the CDR3 is TGTGCCAGCAGTGTTTCCAGGGGTTGGGAGACCCAGTACTTC.

The chain has TRBV19 and TRBJ2-1, with D possibly being TRBD1 or TRBD2 (5 bases each). The CDR3 has 15 amino acids. Deletions cut 6 bases from V and 1 base from J, with 13 bases between. Germline assignment: CDR1 LNHDA and CDR2 SQIVND (reference sequence). As DNA, the CDR3 is TGTGCCAGTAGGGTCCGGGACCAGTCCTACAATGAGCAGTTCTTC. This encodes CASRVRDQSYNEQFF.

This clone was observed a few times. V gene TRBV27 combines with J gene TRBJ1-5; D perhaps matches TRBD1 (5 bases). Trimming left V 8 bases short and J 4 bases short, with 18 bases between. Germline assignment: CDR1 MNHEY and CDR2 SMNVEV (reference sequence). This CDR3 is 15 amino acids long. The CDR3: CASGRAGPGNQPQHF. CDR3 DNA: TGTGCCAGCGGGCGGGCAGGGCCGGGGAATCAGCCCCAGCATTTT.

This clone has just one count. The rearrangement links TRBV28 to TRBJ2-7; 7 nucleotides align to TRBD2. V shed 7 bases, J shed 0 bases, and the junction held 9 bases outside the gene matches. CDR1 and CDR2 (germline): MDHEN, SYDVKM. The CDR3 length is 15 residues. The CDR3 region has the DNA TGTGCCAGCACCTTGGGAGCGGGGAGCTCCTACGAGCAGTACTTC. Protein sequence: CASTLGAGSSYEQYF.

V and J are TRBV6-5 and TRBJ2-3; D not resolved. The V end was cut by 5 bases, the J end by 2 bases, with 11 bases between. Germline-derived CDR1 and CDR2 are MNHEY and SVGAGI. CDR3 length: 14 amino acids. CDR3: CASSTLSNTDTQYF. The CDR3 DNA reads as TGTGCCAGCAGTACTCTATCGAACACAGATACGCAGTATTTT.

The genes are TRBV29-1 and TRBJ1-1; D is uncertain. V lost 4 bases, J lost 0 bases, and 9 bases lay in between. Looked up from germline, CDR1 is SQVTM and CDR2 is ANQGSEA. CDR3 length: 13 residues. The CDR3 nucleotides are TGCAGCGTTGTCGTAGGAATGAACACTGAAGCTTTCTTT. Translated, it gives CSVVVGMNTEAFF.

The chain uses TRBV14 and TRBJ2-6, with no clear D. With 2 bases removed from V and 1 base from J, the gap between germline ends came to 18 bases. Germline V CDR1 and CDR2: SGHDN, FVKESK. This CDR3 spans 19 amino acids. This CDR3 reads CASSQFAHGSASGANVLTF. The DNA for the CDR3 is TGTGCCAGCAGCCAATTTGCCCATGGATCAGCGTCTGGGGCCAACGTCCTGACTTTC.

This clone was counted a single time. The same CDR3 also results from other DNA sequences found in this sample. J is TRBJ2-7 and V is TRBV5-1; 13 positions match TRBD2. Germline CDR1 reads SGHRS; CDR2 reads YFSETQ. The V segment lost 3 bases and the J segment 3 bases; nucleotides outside the gene matches: 3. The CDR3 loop spans 15 amino acids. This CDR3 reads CASSSGLAGDYEQYF. DNA of the CDR3: TGCGCCAGCAGCTCCGGACTAGCGGGAGACTACGAGCAGTACTTC.

A word on this clone: Other DNA sequences of this sample code for an identical CDR3. This chain uses TRBV4-1 with TRBJ2-5; 9 bases are shared with TRBD1. The CDR3 extends over 13 amino acids. Per the germline V gene, CDR1 is MGHRA and CDR2 is YSYEKL. V lost 4 bases to trimming and J lost 4 bases; unmatched junction nucleotides: 1. The CDR3 here is CASSPGQGETQYF. CDR3 nucleotides: TGCGCCAGCAGCCCGGGACAGGGAGAGACCCAGTACTTC.

J is TRBJ2-7 and V is TRBV7-9; 10 nucleotides match TRBD2. Per the germline V gene, CDR1 is SEHNR and CDR2 is FQNEAQ (reference sequence). V shed 5 bases and J 5 bases; nucleotides not matched to a gene: 9. This CDR3 has 15 residues. CDR3 nucleotides: TGTGCCAGCAGCCCCCTAGCGGGAGTGAAGAACGAGCAGTACTTC. Protein: CASSPLAGVKNEQYF.

The chain is built from TRBV5-4 and TRBJ2-3; tentatively, D is TRBD1 or TRBD2 (5 bases each). The germline V and J ends were trimmed by 4 bases and 0 bases, with 18 bases remaining between them. The CDR3 sequence is 17 residues long. Germline-derived CDR1 and CDR2 are SGHNT and YYREEE (reference sequence). CDR3 protein: CASSPRFLGESTDTQYF. CDR3 bases: TGTGCCAGCAGCCCACGGTTTTTAGGGGAGAGCACAGATACGCAGTATTTT.

The chain has TRBV9 and TRBJ2-5; 9 positions match TRBD2. The ends lost 0 bases at V and 1 base at J; junction bases unmatched: 13. Looked up from germline, CDR1 is SGDLS and CDR2 is YYNGEE. The CDR3 length is 19 residues. The CDR3 region is CASSVGSAGGPNLQETQYF. The DNA for the CDR3 is TGTGCCAGCAGCGTAGGGTCGGCGGGAGGGCCTAATCTCCAAGAGACCCAGTACTTC.

The chain couples TRBV5-1 to TRBJ2-5; the D gene is possibly TRBD2 (5 bases). The CDR3 length is 13 residues. Germline V gives CDR1 SGHRS, CDR2 YFSETQ. V was shortened by 3 bases and J by 3 bases, with 9 bases between the two germline ends. CDR3 sequence: CASSSPGKETQYF. The CDR3 nucleotides read TGCGCCAGCAGCTCCCCCGGGAAAGAGACCCAGTACTTC.

V gene TRBV10-3 combines with J gene TRBJ1-1, with 12 bases aligning to TRBD1. Germline V gene sequence: CDR1 ENHRY, CDR2 SYGVKD. Trimming at V came to 10 bases and at J to 4 bases, leaving 4 bases not matched to a gene. The length of the CDR3 is 13 residues. The CDR3 DNA reads as TGTGCCACGGGACAGGGGGCACCCACTGAAGCTTTCTTT. Its translation is CATGQGAPTEAFF.

The rearrangement joins TRBV13 to TRBJ2-2; D not resolved. V was pared by 5 bases and J by 0 bases, with 13 bases between. CDR1 and CDR2 from the germline V gene are PRHDT and FYEKMQ (reference sequence). CDR3 length: 16 residues. The CDR3 spells CASSPSDRANTGELFF. The CDR3, as DNA: TGTGCCAGCAGCCCTTCCGACCGGGCGAACACCGGGGAGCTGTTTTTT.

V usage is TRBV28 and J usage is TRBJ2-5; D unclear. Per germline, CDR1 MDHEN and CDR2 SYDVKM. With 5 bases removed from V and 1 base from J, the gap between germline ends came to 17 bases. The CDR3 loop spans 16 amino acids. The CDR3 nucleotides are TGTGCCAGCAGTACCCGCCGGTCCAAGGGCCAAGAGACCCAGTACTTC. This translates into CASSTRRSKGQETQYF.

This chain links TRBV7-8 with TRBJ1-2; D perhaps matches TRBD1 (6 bases). CDR1 is SGHVS, CDR2 FQNEAQ, per germline. Trimming left V 1 base short and J 4 bases short, with 22 bases between. The CDR3 runs to 18 residues. CDR3 sequence (DNA): TGTGCCAGCAGCTTAGAGGCATTGGGGCAGGGGCCCTTCTATGGCTACACCTTC. Amino acids: CASSLEALGQGPFYGYTF.

CDR3 sequence: CASSVALGYTGELFF. The CDR3 DNA is TGTGCCAGCAGCGTAGCTTTGGGATACACCGGGGAGCTGTTTTTT. The genes are TRBV9 and TRBJ2-2; D is unclear. Per germline, CDR1 SGDLS and CDR2 YYNGEE. The ends were cut back, 0 bases at V and 3 bases at J, with 9 bases in the middle. The CDR3 has 15 amino acids. Combining the CDR3 with reference TRBV9 and TRBJ2-2 gives the whole variable domain DSGVTQTPKHLITATGQRVTLRCSPRSGDLSVYWYQQSLDQGLQFLIQYYNGEERAKGNILERFSAQQFPDLHSELNLSSLELGDSALYFCASSVALGYTGELFFGEGSRLTVL.

The chain uses TRBV25-1 and TRBJ2-7; possibly TRBD1 for D (5 bases). This CDR3 has 18 amino acids. Germline V gene sequence: CDR1 MGHDK, CDR2 SYGVNS. The germline V and J ends were trimmed by 2 bases and 1 base, with 21 bases remaining between them. The CDR3 coding sequence is TGTGCCAGCAGTGAAAAGGGATTAACCAGGGTCATGTCCTACGAGCAGTACTTC. Amino acid sequence: CASSEKGLTRVMSYEQYF.

The chain carries TRBV14 and TRBJ2-7; a weak D match, TRBD2 (6 bases). The CDR3 is 13 residues long. Germline loops: CDR1 SGHDN, CDR2 FVKESK. V was pared by 1 base and J by 7 bases, with 11 bases between. CDR3: CASSQGTTGEQYF. CDR3 DNA: TGTGCCAGCAGCCAAGGGACTACTGGAGAGCAGTACTTC. Filled out from reference TRBV14 and TRBJ2-7, the complete variable domain reads EAGVTQFPSHSVIEKGQTVTLRCDPISGHDNLYWYRRVMGKEIKFLLHFVKESKQDESGMPNNRFLAERTGGTYSTLKVQPAELEDSGVYFCASSQGTTGEQYFGPGTRLTVT.

The chain employs TRBV7-2 and TRBJ2-1; D not resolved. Germline assignment: CDR1 SGHTA and CDR2 FQGNSA. Trimming took 5 bases from V and 4 from J, leaving 6 bases between them. This CDR3 has 12 amino acids. CDR3 sequence reads: CASSLQYNEQFF. In nucleotides, the CDR3 is TGTGCCAGCAGCCTTCAGTACAATGAGCAGTTCTTC.